The source of this T cell receptor beta chain is a study of vaccination effects on CD4 cells after COVID-19. Findings and limits, study-wide: Healthy vaccinees showed cross-reactivity with common cold coronaviruses in only 1 of 255 vaccine-induced clones.

Remarks on this clone: Its antigen is not identified.

Sequencing was preceded by expansion of antigen-specific CD4+ T cells with viral peptide pools in the ViraFEST assay. It was after approximately 11 days of culture that CD4+ T cells were isolated. Either the mRNA-1273 or the BNT162b2 vaccine was given to participants as two doses. Under 2.5 million PBMC were placed in each well, which was supplemented with 10 IU/ml IL-2 and around 10 ug/ml peptides. TCRdb keeps only in-frame clones here, not all; method: immunoSEQ multiplex PCR. This table has 25,000 to 30,000 clones, 74% appearing once. Sequenced material: CD4+ T cells from PBMCs cultured with HCoV-OC43 spike peptides, taken after COVID-19 vaccination. Subset defined: HCoV-OC43 spike overlapping peptide pool stimulation. The TCR comes from a human donor who received a COVID-19 vaccine.

DNA of the CDR3: TGTGCCAGCAGCCAAGATTTGTTCCCAGATACGCAGTATTTT. Residues: CASSQDLFPDTQYF. This chain joins TRBV14 and TRBJ2-3; no clear D gene. The CDR3 covers 14 residues. From germline, CDR1 is SGHDN and CDR2 FVKESK. V was clipped by 0 bases and J by 4 bases, with 8 bases between them.